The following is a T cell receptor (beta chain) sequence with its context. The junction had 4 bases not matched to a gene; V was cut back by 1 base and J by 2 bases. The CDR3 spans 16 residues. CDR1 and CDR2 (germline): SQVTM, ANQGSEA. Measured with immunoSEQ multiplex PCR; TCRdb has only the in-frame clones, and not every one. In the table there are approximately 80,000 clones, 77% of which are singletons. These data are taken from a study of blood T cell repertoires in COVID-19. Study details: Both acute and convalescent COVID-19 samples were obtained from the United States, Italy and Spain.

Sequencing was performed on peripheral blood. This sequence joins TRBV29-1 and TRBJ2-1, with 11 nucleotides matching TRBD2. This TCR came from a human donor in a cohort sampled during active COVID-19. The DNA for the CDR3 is TGCAGCGTTGAAGCGCCTAGCGGGGGGACCTACAATGAGCAGTTCTTC. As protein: CSVEAPSGGTYNEQFF.